The 26 T cell receptor beta chains listed next were all sequenced from one sample in a study of blood T cell repertoires in COVID-19 (dated by TCRdb to 2018 to 2021). Libraries came from the immunoSEQ multiplex PCR assay. TCRdb stores this immuneACCESS table with in-frame sequences only. Part of the clones is absent; in the studies checked, under half of the shortfall reflects unresolved V genes, and no reason is known for the rest. The sample table holds roughly 200,000 clones, of which roughly 88% were seen once. The top ten hold 18% of the sample. The sequenced sample was peripheral blood. The origin of the receptors is a man between 45 and 60 years old with COVID-19, enrolled during active disease.

In its sample, this clone was seen once. The J gene is TRBJ1-1, the V gene TRBV21-1; TRBD1 reflects the table's D call only, with no check against the DNA. TRBV21-1 represents a pseudogene. CDR3 length: 15 amino acids. As DNA, the CDR3 is TGTGCCAGCAGCAAAGGTGTCAGGGGGCGACGATTGGCTTTCTTT. Amino acid sequence: CASSKGVRGRRLAFF.

In regard to this clone: Other DNA sequences in the same sample also yield this CDR3. The rearrangement uses TRBV6-5 and TRBJ1-6; TRBD1 aligns across 8 bases. The V and J ends lost 3 bases and 5 bases, in that order; junction bases with no gene match: 6. Germline CDR1 and CDR2: MNHEY and SVGAGI. There are 16 residues in the CDR3. DNA for the CDR3: TGTGCCAGCAGTTATTCCGACAGGGGCAATAATTCACCCCTCCACTTT. The encoded protein is CASSYSDRGNNSPLHF.

The CDR3: CASSPRQGSNYGYTF. The CDR3, as DNA: TGTGCCAGTAGTCCCAGACAGGGATCTAACTATGGCTACACCTTC. The chain joins TRBV19 to TRBJ1-2, with 7 bases fitting TRBD1. The V segment lost 5 bases and the J segment 0 bases; nucleotides outside the gene matches: 6. The CDR3 sequence is 15 residues long. CDR1 LNHDA and CDR2 SQIVND come from the germline V gene (reference sequence).

The rearrangement links TRBV6-5 to TRBJ1-4, with D unresolved. The CDR3 has 11 residues. The germline CDR1 and CDR2 sequences are MNHEY and SVGAGI. V was trimmed by 8 bases and J by 5 bases, leaving 6 bases between them. The CDR3 is CASRQNEKLFF. DNA for the CDR3: TGTGCCAGCCGCCAGAATGAAAAACTGTTTTTT.

This sequence joins TRBV5-1 and TRBJ2-5; weak D call: TRBD1 (6 bases). The CDR3 has 14 amino acids. V was cut by 3 bases and J by 1 base, with 10 bases left in between. CDR1 SGHRS and CDR2 YFSETQ come from the germline V gene. CDR3 region: CASSSGHFQETQYF. As DNA, the CDR3 is TGCGCCAGCAGCTCGGGACACTTCCAAGAGACCCAGTACTTC.

The V gene is TRBV5-1, the J gene TRBJ2-3, with 15 nucleotides matching TRBD2. CDR1 and CDR2 from the germline V gene are SGHRS and YFSETQ. V lost 4 bases to trimming and J lost 6 bases; unmatched junction nucleotides: 9. The CDR3 has 17 residues. The CDR3 protein is CASSVGLAGGPGDTQYF. The CDR3 DNA reads as TGCGCCAGCAGCGTCGGACTAGCGGGGGGGCCGGGGGATACGCAGTATTTT.

The gene calls are TRBV11-2 and TRBJ2-5; D is perhaps TRBD2 (8 bases). CDR1 and CDR2 (germline): SGHAT, FQNNGV. V was clipped by 4 bases and J by 0 bases, with 24 bases between them. The CDR3 sequence is 19 residues long. The CDR3 is CASSSLALAGTEHQETQYF. As DNA, the CDR3 is TGTGCCAGCAGCTCATTAGCCTTAGCGGGGACAGAGCACCAAGAGACCCAGTACTTC.

The CDR3 DNA reads as TGTGCCAGCAGTGCAGGGGGGTACAATGAGCAGTTCTTC. Amino acids: CASSAGGYNEQFF. J is TRBJ2-1 and V is TRBV2, with D tentatively TRBD1 (7 bases). The CDR3 sequence is 13 residues long. Per germline, CDR1 SNHLY and CDR2 FYNNEI. V lost 4 bases and J lost 4, with 8 bases in between.

This clone was seen only a few times. The V and J genes are TRBV12-3 or TRBV12-4 and TRBJ2-1; maybe TRBD1 (5 bases). The CDR3 consists of 13 residues. V was cut by 3 bases and J by 7 bases, with 10 bases left in between. This CDR3 reads CASSLGRVNEQFF. The CDR3 DNA sequence: TGTGCCAGCAGTTTGGGCAGGGTGAATGAGCAGTTCTTC.

The V call is TRBV6-2 or TRBV6-3, the J call TRBJ2-3, with D possibly matching TRBD2 (6 bases). Germline V gene data show CDR1 as MNHEY and CDR2 as SVGEGT. The CDR3 consists of 14 residues. V was trimmed by 2 bases and J by 4 bases, leaving 10 bases between them. The CDR3 region has the DNA TGTGCCAGCAGTTACAGGGACTTGGCAGATACGCAGTATTTT. It translates to CASSYRDLADTQYF.

The chain joins TRBV7-2 to TRBJ1-2; D may be TRBD1 (6 bases). V was trimmed by 8 bases and J by 6 bases, leaving 19 bases between them. The CDR3 is 14 amino acids. The germline V gene has CDR1 SGHTA and CDR2 FQGNSA. In DNA form, the CDR3 reads TGTGCCAGCGGATCCGCCGGGACATTTGATGGCTACACCTTC. Its translation: CASGSAGTFDGYTF.

This sequence joins TRBV12-5 and TRBJ1-2; tentatively, D is TRBD1 (5 bases). The V gene lost 6 bases and the J gene lost 5 bases, with 16 bases spanning the gap. The CDR3 extends over 14 amino acids. Germline V gene data show CDR1 as LGHNT and CDR2 as FRNRAP. The chain's CDR3 is CASGLGGVSYGYTF. The CDR3 DNA follows: TGTGCTAGTGGCCTCGGGGGGGTGAGTTATGGCTACACCTTC.

The gene calls are TRBV28 and TRBJ1-2; D not resolved. The length of the CDR3 is 13 residues. The V end lost 3 bases, the J end lost 7 bases, and 12 bases lay between the germline ends. The V gene's germline CDR1 is MDHEN and CDR2 SYDVKM. The CDR3, as DNA: TGTGCCAGCAGTTTGGAGGGCGCGGGTGGCTACACCTTC. Translating it yields CASSLEGAGGYTF.

The rearrangement uses TRBV7-2 and TRBJ1-4; D is uncertain. V was clipped by 2 bases and J by 2 bases, with 6 bases between them. Germline V lookup: CDR1 SGHTA, CDR2 FQGNSA. The CDR3 loop spans 14 amino acids. The CDR3 is CASSLSFTNEKLFF. Here the CDR3 DNA reads TGTGCCAGCAGCTTAAGCTTCACTAATGAAAAACTGTTTTTT.

V gene TRBV4-1 combines with J gene TRBJ2-7, with D perhaps matching TRBD1 (6 bases). Germline V gene lookup returns CDR1 MGHRA and CDR2 YSYEKL. V was trimmed by 1 base and J by 0 bases, leaving 13 bases between them. The CDR3 is made up of 16 amino acids. CDR3 nucleotides: TGCGCCAGCAGCCAAGTTCCGACAGGTAGCTCCTACGAGCAGTACTTC. It yields the protein CASSQVPTGSSYEQYF.

The chain has TRBV15 and TRBJ1-2; D not certain. Looked up from germline, CDR1 is LNHNV and CDR2 is YYDKDF (reference sequence). This CDR3 spans 13 amino acids. V was trimmed by 4 bases and J by 0 bases, leaving 6 bases between them. In nucleotides, the CDR3 is TGTGCCACCAGCACTCTAACTAACTATGGCTACACCTTC. Protein sequence: CATSTLTNYGYTF.

This clone was seen at least ten times. V gene TRBV30 combines with J gene TRBJ2-1; 7 bases align to TRBD1. V gave up 1 base and J gave up 1 base; unmatched junction bases: 4. The CDR3 contains 15 residues. CDR1 and CDR2 (germline): GTSNPN, SVGIG (reference sequence). Written as DNA, the CDR3 is TGTGCCTGGAGTGGATACAGGGGTTCCTACAATGAGCAGTTCTTC. Its translation: CAWSGYRGSYNEQFF. Based on the CDR3 plus reference TRBV30 and TRBJ2-1, the full variable domain is SQTIHQWPATLVQPVGSPLSLECTVEGTSNPNLYWYRQAAGRGLQLLFYSVGIGQISSEVPQNLSASRPQDRQFILSSKKLLLSDSGFYLCAWSGYRGSYNEQFFGPGTRLTVL.

This clone was detected a few times. The chain couples TRBV7-3 to TRBJ2-5; 9 nucleotides match TRBD1. The CDR3 totals 14 residues. V gave up 6 bases and J gave up 4 bases; unmatched junction bases: 6. The germline CDR1 and CDR2 sequences are SGHTA and FQGTGA. Here the CDR3 reads CASSPTGGVETQYF. The CDR3 DNA reads TGTGCCAGCAGTCCAACAGGGGGCGTAGAGACCCAGTACTTC.

This chain connects TRBV5-5 to TRBJ2-6; 12 nucleotides agree with TRBD2. Germline loops: CDR1 SGHKS, CDR2 YYEKEE (reference sequence). J lost 0 bases, V lost 3 bases, and 4 bases had no gene match. The CDR3 is made up of 18 amino acids. CDR3 bases: TGTGCCAGCAGCTACGCTAGCGGGGGGGCCTCTGGGGCCAACGTCCTGACTTTC. It specifies CASSYASGGASGANVLTF.

The rearrangement joins TRBV6-5 to TRBJ1-4, with 8 bases matching TRBD1. This CDR3 has 12 amino acids. V was clipped by 6 bases and J by 6 bases; unmatched bases: 0. Germline V CDR1 and CDR2: MNHEY, SVGAGI. The CDR3 protein is CASRQGDEKLFF. DNA of the CDR3: TGTGCCAGCAGACAGGGGGATGAAAAACTGTTTTTT.

The chain recombines TRBV28 with TRBJ1-2; 8 bases agree with TRBD1. The length of the CDR3 is 14 residues. V lost 3 bases to trimming and J lost 7 bases; unmatched junction nucleotides: 7. Germline V gene data show CDR1 as MDHEN and CDR2 as SYDVKM. The CDR3: CASSFGQGAFGYTF. DNA for the CDR3: TGTGCCAGCAGTTTTGGCCAGGGGGCATTTGGCTACACCTTC.

V and J are TRBV6-1 and TRBJ2-1; D gene unclear. Germline loops: CDR1 MNHNS, CDR2 SASEGT. The length of the CDR3 is 15 residues. Trimming stripped 0 bases from V and 0 bases from J, with 6 bases between. The CDR3 sequence: CASSEAPSSYNEQFF. In DNA, the CDR3 is TGTGCCAGCAGTGAAGCTCCTAGCTCCTACAATGAGCAGTTCTTC.

V gene TRBV7-2 combines with J gene TRBJ1-1; D not certain. Deletions cut 1 base from V and 1 base from J, with 4 bases between. CDR1 is SGHTA and CDR2 is FQGNSA in the germline V gene. The CDR3 spans 13 residues. The DNA for the CDR3 is TGTGCCAGCAGCTTAGACAGGAACACTGAAGCTTTCTTT. It encodes CASSLDRNTEAFF.

The chain links TRBV10-2 to TRBJ2-7, with 10 positions matching TRBD2. From germline, CDR1 is WSHSY and CDR2 SAAADI. The junction had 13 bases not matched to a gene; V was cut back by 7 bases and J by 4 bases. This CDR3 spans 16 amino acids. In DNA form, the CDR3 reads TGCGCCAGCACTAGCGGGAGTAGCGGGGAGGGGTACGAGCAGTACTTC. Translated: CASTSGSSGEGYEQYF.

The chain uses TRBV5-6 and TRBJ1-4; TRBD1 aligns across 7 bases. Trimming cost V 4 bases and J 4 bases; bases outside gene matches: 10. The germline gives CDR1 SGHDT, CDR2 YYEEEE. The CDR3 is 16 amino acids. The CDR3 DNA reads TGTGCCAGCAGCGGAACACAGGGGTTCGTTAATGAAAAACTGTTTTTT. It translates to CASSGTQGFVNEKLFF.

This chain joins TRBV28 and TRBJ2-7; TRBD1 is a possible D gene (6 bases). Germline V CDR1 and CDR2: MDHEN, SYDVKM. The germline V and J ends were trimmed by 6 bases and 3 bases, with 15 bases remaining between them. This CDR3 has 14 amino acids. The CDR3 DNA reads as TGTGCCAGCAGCCCCCCAGGGGATATCTACGAGCAGTACTTC. It encodes CASSPPGDIYEQYF.